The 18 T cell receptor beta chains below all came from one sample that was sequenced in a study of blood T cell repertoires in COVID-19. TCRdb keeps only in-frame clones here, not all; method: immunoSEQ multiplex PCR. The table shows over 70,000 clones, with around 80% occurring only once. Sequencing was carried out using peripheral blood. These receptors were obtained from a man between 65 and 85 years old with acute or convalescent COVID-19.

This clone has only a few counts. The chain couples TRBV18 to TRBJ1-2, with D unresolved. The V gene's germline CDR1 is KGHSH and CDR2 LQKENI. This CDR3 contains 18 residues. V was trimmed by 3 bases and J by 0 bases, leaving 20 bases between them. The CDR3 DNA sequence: TGTGCCAGCTCACCGTCCGTACTGCGAGAGACTTCTAACTATGGCTACACCTTC. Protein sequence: CASSPSVLRETSNYGYTF.

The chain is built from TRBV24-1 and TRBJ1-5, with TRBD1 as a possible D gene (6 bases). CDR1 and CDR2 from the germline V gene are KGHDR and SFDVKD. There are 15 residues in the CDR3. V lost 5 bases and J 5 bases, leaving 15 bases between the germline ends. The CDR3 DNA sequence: TGTGCCACCAGTGGCCCACAGGGAGCGGATCAGCCCCAGCATTTT. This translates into CATSGPQGADQPQHF.

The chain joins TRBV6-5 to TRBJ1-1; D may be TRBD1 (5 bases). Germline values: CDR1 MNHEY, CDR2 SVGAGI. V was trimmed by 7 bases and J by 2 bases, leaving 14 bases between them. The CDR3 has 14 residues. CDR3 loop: CASTPPGRNTEAFF. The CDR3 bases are TGTGCCAGCACCCCCCCAGGGCGCAACACTGAAGCTTTCTTT.

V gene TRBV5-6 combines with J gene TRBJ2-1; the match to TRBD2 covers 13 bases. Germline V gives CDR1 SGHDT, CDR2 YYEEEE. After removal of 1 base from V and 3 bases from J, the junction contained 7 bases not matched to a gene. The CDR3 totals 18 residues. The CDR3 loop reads CASSLPGTSGTHYNEQFF. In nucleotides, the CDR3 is TGTGCCAGCAGCTTGCCCGGGACTAGCGGGACTCACTACAATGAGCAGTTCTTC.

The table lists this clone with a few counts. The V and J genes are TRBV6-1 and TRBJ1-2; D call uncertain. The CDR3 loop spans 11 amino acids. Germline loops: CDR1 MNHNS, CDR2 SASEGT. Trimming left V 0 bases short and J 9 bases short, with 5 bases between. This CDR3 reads CASSEATSYTF. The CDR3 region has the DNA TGTGCCAGCAGTGAAGCGACAAGCTACACCTTC.

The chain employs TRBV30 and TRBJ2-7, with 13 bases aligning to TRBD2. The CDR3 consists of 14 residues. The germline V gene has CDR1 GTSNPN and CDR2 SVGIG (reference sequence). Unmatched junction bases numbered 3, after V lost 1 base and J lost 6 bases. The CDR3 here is CAWSATSGGSEQYV. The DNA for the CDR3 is TGTGCCTGGAGTGCGACTAGCGGGGGGTCCGAGCAGTACGTC.

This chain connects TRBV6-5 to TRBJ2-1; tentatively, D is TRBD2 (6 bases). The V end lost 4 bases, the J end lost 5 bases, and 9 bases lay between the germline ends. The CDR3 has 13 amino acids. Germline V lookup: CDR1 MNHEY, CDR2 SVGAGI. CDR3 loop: CASSLSGDNEQFF. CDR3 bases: TGTGCCAGCAGTTTGTCGGGGGACAATGAGCAGTTCTTC.

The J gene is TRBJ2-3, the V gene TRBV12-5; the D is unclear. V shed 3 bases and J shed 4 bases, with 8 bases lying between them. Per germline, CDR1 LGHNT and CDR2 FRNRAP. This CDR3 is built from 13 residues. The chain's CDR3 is CASGFGPPDTQYF. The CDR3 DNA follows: TGTGCTAGTGGTTTTGGCCCGCCAGATACGCAGTATTTT. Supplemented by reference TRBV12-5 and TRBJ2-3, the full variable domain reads DARVTQTPRHKVTEMGQEVTMRCQPILGHNTVFWYRQTMMQGLELLAYFRNRAPLDDSGMPKDRFSAEMPDATLATLKIQPSEPRDSAVYFCASGFGPPDTQYFGPGTRLTVL.

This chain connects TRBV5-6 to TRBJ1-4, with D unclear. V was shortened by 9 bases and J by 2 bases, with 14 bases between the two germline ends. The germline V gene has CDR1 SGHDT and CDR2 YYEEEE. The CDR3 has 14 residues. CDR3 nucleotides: TGTGCCACCTGTGATTGGAGGACTAATGAAAAACTGTTTTTT. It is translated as CATCDWRTNEKLFF.

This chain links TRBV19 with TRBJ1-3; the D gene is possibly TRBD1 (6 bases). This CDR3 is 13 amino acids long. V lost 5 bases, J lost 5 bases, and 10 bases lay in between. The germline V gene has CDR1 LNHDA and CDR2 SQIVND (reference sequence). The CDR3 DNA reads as TGTGCCAGTAGTGGGAGGGACAGAAACACCATATATTTT. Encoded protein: CASSGRDRNTIYF.

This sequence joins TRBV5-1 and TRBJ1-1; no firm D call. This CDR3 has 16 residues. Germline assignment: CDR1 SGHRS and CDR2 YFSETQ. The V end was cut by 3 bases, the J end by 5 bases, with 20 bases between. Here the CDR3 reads CASSSRGGDRGTEAFF. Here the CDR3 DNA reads TGCGCCAGCAGCTCCCGAGGAGGAGATCGGGGAACTGAAGCTTTCTTT.

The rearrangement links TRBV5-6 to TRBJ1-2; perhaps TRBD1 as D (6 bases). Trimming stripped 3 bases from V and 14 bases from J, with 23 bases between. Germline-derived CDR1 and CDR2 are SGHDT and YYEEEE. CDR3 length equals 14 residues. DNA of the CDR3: TGTGCCAGCAGCTCATCTACAGACGGGACATTCGGGACCTTC. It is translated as CASSSSTDGTFGTF.

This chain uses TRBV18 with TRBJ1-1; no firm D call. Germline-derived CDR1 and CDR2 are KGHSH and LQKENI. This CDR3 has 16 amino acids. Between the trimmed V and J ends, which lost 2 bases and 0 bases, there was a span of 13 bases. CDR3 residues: CASSPSYESMNTEAFF. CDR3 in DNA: TGTGCCAGCTCACCATCTTACGAGTCCATGAACACTGAAGCTTTCTTT.

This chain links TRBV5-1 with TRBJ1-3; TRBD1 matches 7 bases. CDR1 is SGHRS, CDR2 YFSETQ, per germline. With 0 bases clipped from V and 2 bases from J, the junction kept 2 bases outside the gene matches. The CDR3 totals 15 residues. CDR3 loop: CASSLGQGPGNTIYF. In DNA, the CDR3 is TGCGCCAGCAGCTTGGGACAGGGACCTGGAAACACCATATATTTT.

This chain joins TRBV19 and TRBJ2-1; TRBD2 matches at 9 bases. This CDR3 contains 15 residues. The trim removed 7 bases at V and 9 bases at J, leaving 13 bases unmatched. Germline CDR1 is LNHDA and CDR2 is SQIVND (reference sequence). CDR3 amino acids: CASTSGTGGLSEQFF. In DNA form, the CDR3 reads TGTGCCAGTACTAGCGGGACGGGGGGGCTCAGTGAGCAGTTCTTC. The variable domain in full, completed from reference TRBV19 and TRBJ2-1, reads DGGITQSPKYLFRKEGQNVTLSCEQNLNHDAMYWYRQDPGQGLRLIYYSQIVNDFQKGDIAEGYSVSREKKESFPLTVTSAQKNPTAFYLCASTSGTGGLSEQFFGPGTRLTVL.

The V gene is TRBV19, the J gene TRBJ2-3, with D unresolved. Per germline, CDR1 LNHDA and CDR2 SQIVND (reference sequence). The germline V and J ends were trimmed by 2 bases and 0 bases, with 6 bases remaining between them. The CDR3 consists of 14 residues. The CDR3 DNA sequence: TGTGCCAGTAGTATAATGAGGAGCACAGATACGCAGTATTTT. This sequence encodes CASSIMRSTDTQYF.

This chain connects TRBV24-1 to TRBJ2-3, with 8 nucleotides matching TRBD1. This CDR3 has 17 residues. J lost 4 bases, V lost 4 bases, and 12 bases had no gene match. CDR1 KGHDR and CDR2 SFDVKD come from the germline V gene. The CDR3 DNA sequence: TGTGCCACCAGTGACCGACAGGGGCCAGAAGTCGCAGATACGCAGTATTTT. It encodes CATSDRQGPEVADTQYF.

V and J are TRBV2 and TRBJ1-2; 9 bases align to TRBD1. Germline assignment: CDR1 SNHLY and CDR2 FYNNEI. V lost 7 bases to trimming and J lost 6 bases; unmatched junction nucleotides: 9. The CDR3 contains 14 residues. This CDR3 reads CASTRDRALNGYTF. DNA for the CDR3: TGTGCCAGCACTCGGGACAGGGCCCTGAATGGCTACACCTTC.